This TCR beta chain is from a study of T cell responses to AZD1222 COVID-19 vaccine. General study results and limits: Repertoires were sampled only after the peak T cell response.

Using immunoSEQ multiplex PCR, the repertoire was profiled, and TCRdb retains in-frame clones only, with some absent. The sample includes 150,000 or so clones, around 90% of them seen just once. Of note for this clone: The antigen remains unidentified.

The input for sequencing was peripheral blood, taken on day 0 of AZD1222 vaccination. The TCR originated in an adult in good health.

The CDR3 DNA follows: TGCGCCAGCCTAAAGGGGCAGGGCGGCGAGCAGTACTTC. Its translation: CASLKGQGGEQYF. The chain employs TRBV10-2 and TRBJ2-7; TRBD1 is a possible D gene (5 bases). This CDR3 region has 13 residues. Trimming cost V 8 bases and J 6 bases, with 17 bases left between them. Germline V gives CDR1 WSHSY, CDR2 SAAADI.